Presented here are 2 T cell receptor beta chains from one specimen sequenced in a study of CXCR3-negative and CXCR3-positive naive CD8 T cells. Whole-study findings and limits: Relative to CXCR3-negative naive cells, CXCR3-positive naive cells had more hydrophobic TRB CDR3s.

Their antigens are not known. With UMI labels, 5' RACE was used to prepare the TRB cDNA libraries. TCRdb reprocessed the 5' RACE reads; each CDR3 protein has one entry and no DNA is given. This sample's table reports 85,000 to 90,000 distinct CDR3 sequences. Sequenced material: naive CXCR3+ CD8+ T cells from blood. The subset here: CD45RO-CCR7+CD27+CD95- naive CD8+ T cells expressing CXCR3 (TNR3+). The source is a human donor in good health. Some clones in this sample may be carry-over from other donors' samples.

V is TRBV14 and J is TRBJ2-3; as DNA is missing, the TRBD1 call by TCRdb cannot be tested. The CDR3 has 14 residues. Germline values: CDR1 SGHDN, CDR2 FVKESK. The CDR3 reads CASSQEPGTDTQYF.

The chain is built from TRBV28 and TRBJ2-5; TCRdb outputs TRBD2, but without DNA this stays unchecked. This CDR3 spans 14 amino acids. CDR1 and CDR2 (germline): MDHEN, SYDVKM. CDR3 loop: CAIKPTSGQETQYF.